The 4 T cell receptor beta chains given below trace back to one sample, sequenced in a study of blood T cell repertoires in COVID-19. Clones were sequenced by immunoSEQ multiplex PCR, and TCRdb holds only the in-frame ones, with some missing. The sample lists fewer than 250,000 clones; roughly 89% were seen once. The sample taken for sequencing was PBMCs or T cells enriched from blood (not recorded which). The receptors were gathered from a woman aged 25 to 39 who had been exposed to COVID-19.

This chain connects TRBV9 to TRBJ1-1, with D possibly TRBD1 on 5 matching bases. Germline V CDR1 and CDR2: SGDLS, YYNGEE. This CDR3 has 17 amino acids. V dropped 3 bases and J dropped 1 base, with 19 bases sitting between them. CDR3 nucleotides: TGTGCCAGCAGCGATCTACGTCAGGGAATCAGGAACACTGAAGCTTTCTTT. Its translation is CASSDLRQGIRNTEAFF.

The gene calls are TRBV24-1 and TRBJ2-3; 7 positions agree with TRBD1. This CDR3 contains 16 residues. With V trimmed by 4 bases and J by 5 bases, 11 bases remained unmatched. The germline V gene has CDR1 KGHDR and CDR2 SFDVKD. The CDR3 loop is CATSDRGGQVGDTQYF. The CDR3 DNA is TGTGCCACCAGTGACCGCGGTGGACAGGTCGGAGATACGCAGTATTTT.

V and J are TRBV25-1 and TRBJ1-2; possibly TRBD1 for D (6 bases). The length of the CDR3 is 14 residues. The germline CDR1 and CDR2 sequences are MGHDK and SYGVNS. Trimming cost V 4 bases and J 4 bases, with 13 bases left between them. The CDR3 nucleotides are TGTGCCAGCAGTGCGACAGGTCTTGTCTATGGCTACACCTTC. Protein sequence: CASSATGLVYGYTF.

This sequence joins TRBV7-6 and TRBJ2-7, with TRBD2 as a possible D gene (6 bases). CDR1 and CDR2 from the germline V gene are SGHVS and FNYEAQ. This CDR3 is 15 amino acids long. V was pared by 1 base and J by 3 bases, with 13 bases between. The DNA of the CDR3 is TGTGCCAGCAGCTTAGGGGCGGGGACCAACTACGAGCAGTACTTC. This sequence encodes CASSLGAGTNYEQYF.